Listed here are 28 T cell receptor beta chains from one sample, sequenced in a study of PD-1 blockade in mismatch repair-deficient tumors. Noted time point: approximately 10-day in vitro stimulation with candidate neoantigen peptide 6. For these receptors, no antigen is known. Data came from immunoSEQ multiplex PCR; TCRdb stores just in-frame clones and leaves some out. The data show roughly 13,000 clones, approximately 86% seen once. The source material was cells cultured in vitro, sampled from a patient treated with pembrolizumab. These receptors were collected from an adult with mismatch repair-deficient cancer.

This sequence joins TRBV14 and TRBJ1-1; D unresolved. From germline, CDR1 is SGHDN and CDR2 FVKESK. Deletions cut 1 base from V and 1 base from J, with 10 bases between. The CDR3 is made up of 15 amino acids. CDR3 coding DNA: TGTGCCAGCAGCCAAGGGGCAGGATCGAACACTGAAGCTTTCTTT. Translation gives CASSQGAGSNTEAFF.

This chain uses TRBV7-6 with TRBJ1-1, with TRBD1 matching over 7 bases. The V gene end was trimmed by 5 bases and the J gene end by 0 bases; junction bases not matched to a gene: 9. Germline CDR1 reads SGHVS; CDR2 reads FNYEAQ. This CDR3 contains 16 residues. The CDR3 region is CASSPGGGRMNTEAFF. In DNA form, the CDR3 reads TGTGCCAGCAGCCCAGGGGGGGGGCGGATGAACACTGAAGCTTTCTTT.

J is TRBJ2-7 and V is TRBV5-6; D is unclear. The V end was cut by 3 bases, the J end by 2 bases, with 3 bases between. The germline CDR1 and CDR2 sequences are SGHDT and YYEEEE. CDR3 length: 11 residues. CDR3 bases: TGTGCCAGCAGCTCTACCTACGAGCAGTACTTC. Residues: CASSSTYEQYF.

The chain recombines TRBV27 with TRBJ2-2; 14 nucleotides line up with TRBD2. The CDR3 runs to 15 residues. Germline V gene sequence: CDR1 MNHEY, CDR2 SMNVEV (reference sequence). J gave up 7 bases and V 4 bases, and 2 bases lay outside the gene matches. CDR3 DNA: TGTGCCAGCAGTTCCGGGACTAGCGGGAGCGGGGAGCTGTTTTTT. It specifies CASSSGTSGSGELFF.

This chain connects TRBV6-5 to TRBJ2-5; perhaps TRBD1 as D (5 bases). The CDR3 runs 14 residues. V was cut by 9 bases and J by 6 bases, with 20 bases left in between. The germline CDR1 and CDR2 sequences are MNHEY and SVGAGI. The CDR3 DNA follows: TGTGCCAGTCGCGCCCCGCAGGGTAGACAGACCCAGTACTTC. Its translation is CASRAPQGRQTQYF.

The J gene is TRBJ2-1, the V gene TRBV5-5; TRBD2 matches at 10 bases. V lost 1 base, J lost 2 bases, and 3 bases stayed unmatched. The V gene's germline CDR1 is SGHKS and CDR2 YYEKEE (reference sequence). The CDR3 consists of 16 residues. The CDR3 DNA reads TGTGCCAGCAGCTTGCGTACTAGCGGGACCTACAATGAGCAGTTCTTC. Its protein product is CASSLRTSGTYNEQFF.

V is TRBV5-4 and J is TRBJ2-5, with D possibly being TRBD2 (6 bases). Germline V gene lookup returns CDR1 SGHNT and CDR2 YYREEE (reference sequence). This CDR3 contains 14 residues. Trimming stripped 3 bases from V and 9 bases from J, with 18 bases between. CDR3 in DNA: TGTGCCAGCAGCTACAACCCGGGAGATGAGCCCCAGTACTTC. It is translated as CASSYNPGDEPQYF.

The V call is TRBV21-1, the J call TRBJ2-1; TRBD2 was called by the table and not checked on the DNA. TRBV21-1 corresponds to a pseudogene. The CDR3 is made up of 14 amino acids. CDR3 residues: CASSNTGISNEQFF. The CDR3 DNA reads TGTGCCAGCAGCAACACCGGGATCAGCAATGAGCAGTTCTTC.

The gene calls are TRBV11-1 and TRBJ1-1, with D perhaps matching TRBD1 (6 bases). Germline values: CDR1 SGHAT, CDR2 FQDESV (reference sequence). The V and J ends lost 4 bases and 5 bases respectively, with 8 bases between them. The CDR3 has 12 residues. The CDR3 DNA reads as TGTGCCAGCAGCTACAGGGATACTGAAGCTTTCTTT. This translates into CASSYRDTEAFF.

The chain recombines TRBV28 with TRBJ2-3; no definite D call. Germline CDR1 is MDHEN and CDR2 is SYDVKM. CDR3 length: 14 residues. The V and J ends lost 3 bases and 2 bases respectively, with 9 bases between them. For the CDR3, the DNA is TGTGCCAGCAGTTTGCTTACTAACACAGATACGCAGTATTTT. Its protein product is CASSLLTNTDTQYF.

The genes are TRBV5-6 and TRBJ2-1; D is possibly TRBD2 (5 bases). Trimming took off 1 base at V and 0 bases at J, with 8 bases between the two ends. Germline values: CDR1 SGHDT, CDR2 YYEEEE. The CDR3 has 15 amino acids. As DNA, the CDR3 is TGTGCCAGCAGCTTGTCACTAGTCTCCTACAATGAGCAGTTCTTC. It translates to CASSLSLVSYNEQFF.

This sequence joins TRBV10-3 and TRBJ2-5, with D possibly matching TRBD2 (6 bases). Trimming left V 6 bases short and J 1 base short, with 9 bases between. The CDR3 is made up of 13 amino acids. Germline loops: CDR1 ENHRY, CDR2 SYGVKD. The CDR3 here is CAIRGLAQETQYF. As DNA, the CDR3 is TGTGCCATCAGGGGACTGGCCCAAGAGACCCAGTACTTC.

The chain recombines TRBV6-5 with TRBJ1-3; a possible D gene is TRBD1 (5 bases). Trimming removed 5 bases from V and 4 bases from J, with 9 bases in between. The CDR3 length is 13 residues. Germline V lookup: CDR1 MNHEY, CDR2 SVGAGI. The CDR3 region has the DNA TGTGCCAGCAGTCAACGACAGGGAAACACCATATATTTT. Translation gives CASSQRQGNTIYF.

V and J are TRBV18 and TRBJ2-7; no clear D. The germline V gene encodes CDR1 KGHSH and CDR2 LQKENI. V lost 5 bases, J lost 0 bases, and 8 bases lay in between. This CDR3 has 13 amino acids. The CDR3 loop reads CASSSGTSYEQYF. The CDR3 bases are TGTGCCAGCTCATCTGGTACCTCCTACGAGCAGTACTTC. Combining the CDR3 with reference TRBV18 and TRBJ2-7 gives the whole variable domain NAGVMQNPRHLVRRRGQEARLRCSPMKGHSHVYWYRQLPEEGLKFMVYLQKENIIDESGMPKERFSAEFPKEGPSILRIQQVVRGDSAAYFCASSSGTSYEQYFGPGTRLTVT.

The CDR3 bases are TGTGCCAGCAGGTCCCGGGGGGCAATAAATTCACCCCTCCACTTT. This sequence encodes CASRSRGAINSPLHF. The chain links TRBV2 to TRBJ1-6, with D possibly matching TRBD1 (6 bases). CDR1 is SNHLY and CDR2 is FYNNEI in the germline V gene. Between the trimmed V and J ends, which lost 6 bases and 7 bases, there was a span of 16 bases. The CDR3 is 15 residues long. Full variable domain (outside the CDR3, taken from reference TRBV2 and TRBJ1-6): EPEVTQTPSHQVTQMGQEVILRCVPISNHLYFYWYRQILGQKVEFLVSFYNNEISEKSEIFDDQFSVERPDGSNFTLKIRSTKLEDSAMYFCASRSRGAINSPLHFGNGTRLTVT.

This chain uses TRBV7-3 with TRBJ2-1, with a tentative D call TRBD2 (5 bases). Germline lookup yields CDR1 SGHTA and CDR2 FQGTGA. CDR3 length: 15 residues. V was pared by 2 bases and J by 2 bases, with 10 bases between. DNA of the CDR3: TGTGCCAGCAGCTTAGGTCTAGCTCCCTACAATGAGCAGTTCTTC. It yields the protein CASSLGLAPYNEQFF.

This chain links TRBV7-9 with TRBJ1-1; D perhaps matches TRBD1 (5 bases). The CDR3 loop spans 16 amino acids. Germline V gene data show CDR1 as SEHNR and CDR2 as FQNEAQ (reference sequence). V lost 10 bases and J 1 base, leaving 22 bases between the germline ends. The CDR3 is CATRQPGLLSNTEAFF. Written as DNA, the CDR3 is TGTGCCACCCGACAGCCGGGCCTACTATCGAACACTGAAGCTTTCTTT.

This sequence joins TRBV5-1 and TRBJ2-5; D remains ambiguous. There are 14 residues in the CDR3. V was trimmed by 1 base and J by 0 bases, leaving 7 bases between them. The germline V gene encodes CDR1 SGHRS and CDR2 YFSETQ. CDR3: CASSLRGDQETQYF. The CDR3 nucleotides are TGCGCCAGCAGCTTGCGTGGGGACCAAGAGACCCAGTACTTC.

J is TRBJ1-1 and V is TRBV19, with 9 bases identical to TRBD1. Looked up from germline, CDR1 is LNHDA and CDR2 is SQIVND (reference sequence). After removal of 5 bases from V and 5 bases from J, the junction contained 3 bases not matched to a gene. The CDR3 sequence is 13 residues long. CDR3 in DNA: TGTGCCAGTAGTTGGACAGGGGAAACTGAAGCTTTCTTT. Its protein product is CASSWTGETEAFF.

The chain uses TRBV2 and TRBJ1-1; TRBD1 matches at 8 bases. The ends lost 10 bases at V and 7 bases at J; junction bases unmatched: 17. The CDR3 totals 15 residues. Germline-derived CDR1 and CDR2 are SNHLY and FYNNEI. CDR3 in amino acids: CATKRDTGGGGEAFF. The CDR3 DNA follows: TGTGCCACCAAAAGGGATACAGGGGGAGGGGGTGAAGCTTTCTTT.

The V and J genes are TRBV18 and TRBJ2-2; 7 bases align to TRBD1. There are 15 residues in the CDR3. J gave up 6 bases and V 6 bases, and 10 bases lay outside the gene matches. Per germline, CDR1 KGHSH and CDR2 LQKENI. CDR3 sequence: CASSPGTVVAGELFF. CDR3 coding DNA: TGTGCCAGCTCTCCAGGGACAGTCGTAGCCGGGGAGCTGTTTTTT. Filled out from reference TRBV18 and TRBJ2-2, the complete variable domain reads NAGVMQNPRHLVRRRGQEARLRCSPMKGHSHVYWYRQLPEEGLKFMVYLQKENIIDESGMPKERFSAEFPKEGPSILRIQQVVRGDSAAYFCASSPGTVVAGELFFGEGSRLTVL.

This chain uses TRBV10-2 with TRBJ2-7; 7 nucleotides match TRBD2. CDR3 size: 16 residues. The J segment lost 1 base and the V segment lost 0 bases, leaving 6 bases of the junction unmatched. From germline, CDR1 is WSHSY and CDR2 SAAADI. The DNA of the CDR3 is TGCGCCAGCAGTGAGTCGTTACTAGCGCGTTCCTACGAGCAGTACTTC. This encodes CASSESLLARSYEQYF.

This rearrangement joins TRBV5-1 to TRBJ2-2; perhaps D is TRBD1 or TRBD2 (5 bases each). V lost 7 bases to trimming and J lost 2 bases, with 9 bases between them. The V gene's germline CDR1 is SGHRS and CDR2 YFSETQ. The CDR3 contains 13 residues. The CDR3 here is CASARDNTGELFF. The CDR3 nucleotides are TGCGCCAGCGCCCGGGACAACACCGGGGAGCTGTTTTTT.

This chain uses TRBV11-2 with TRBJ2-3; no reliable D call. V shed 0 bases and J shed 8 bases, with 12 bases lying between them. The germline V gene encodes CDR1 SGHAT and CDR2 FQNNGV. There are 14 residues in the CDR3. For the CDR3, the DNA is TGTGCCAGCAGCTTAGAAGCGACCTTCAGTACGCAGTATTTT. Translation gives CASSLEATFSTQYF.

The rearrangement joins TRBV7-3 to TRBJ2-1; 7 nucleotides agree with TRBD1. Trimming at V came to 6 bases and at J to 5 bases, leaving 7 bases not matched to a gene. This CDR3 comprises 14 residues. The V gene's germline CDR1 is SGHTA and CDR2 FQGTGA. CDR3 amino acids: CASSRGQNNNEQFF. The CDR3 coding sequence is TGTGCCAGCAGTAGGGGGCAGAACAACAATGAGCAGTTCTTC. Full variable domain (remainder filled in from reference TRBV7-3 and TRBJ2-1): GAGVSQTPSNKVTEKGKYVELRCDPISGHTALYWYRQSLGQGPEFLIYFQGTGAADDSGLPNDRFFAVRPEGSVSTLKIQRTERGDSAVYLCASSRGQNNNEQFFGPGTRLTVL.

The V gene is TRBV9, the J gene TRBJ2-3, with TRBD2 identical over 9 bases. This CDR3 comprises 17 residues. The germline CDR1 and CDR2 sequences are SGDLS and YYNGEE. With 0 bases clipped from V and 2 bases from J, the junction kept 7 bases outside the gene matches. This CDR3 is CASSVGSLAGPTDTQYF. DNA of the CDR3: TGTGCCAGCAGCGTAGGGAGCCTAGCGGGACCCACAGATACGCAGTATTTT.

The chain recombines TRBV6-5 with TRBJ1-1; the D is unclear. This CDR3 spans 12 amino acids. V lost 6 bases to trimming and J lost 6 bases, with 11 bases between them. Germline CDR1 is MNHEY and CDR2 is SVGAGI. CDR3 in amino acids: CASSMNGAEAFF. The DNA for the CDR3 is TGTGCCAGCAGCATGAACGGTGCTGAAGCTTTCTTT.

The chain carries TRBV15 and TRBJ1-3; D remains ambiguous. Between the trimmed V and J ends, which lost 0 bases and 2 bases, there was a span of 5 bases. The CDR3 covers 14 residues. Germline-derived CDR1 and CDR2 are LNHNV and YYDKDF (reference sequence). The CDR3 nucleotides read TGTGCCACCAGCAGAGACTGGGCTGGAAACACCATATATTTT. It specifies CATSRDWAGNTIYF. The full variable domain, completed using reference TRBV15 and TRBJ1-3, is DAMVIQNPRYQVTQFGKPVTLSCSQTLNHNVMYWYQQKSSQAPKLLFHYYDKDFNNEADTPDNFQSRRPNTSFCFLDIRSPGLGDTAMYLCATSRDWAGNTIYFGEGSWLTVV.